A selection of T cell receptor beta chains follows, all from one sample in a study of PD-1 and CTLA-4 blockade in melanoma. TCRdb's copy holds only in-frame clones and misses some; the assay was immunoSEQ multiplex PCR. This table holds almost 30,000 clones, approximately 91% found once. The sequences come from CD8+ T cells from peripheral blood, collected before anti-PD-1 treatment. All receptors derive from a human donor with melanoma. The CDR3 runs from the conserved cysteine through the conserved F or W. The order of the fields is V gene, J gene, CDR3 protein.

>TRBV14|TRBJ2-7
CASSQVIGEQYF
>TRBV27|TRBJ2-7
CASSPSVNAHEQYF
>TRBV5-1|TRBJ2-7
CASSPTGTDYEQYF
>TRBV29-1|TRBJ1-2
CSVEDLSDRRYGYTF
>TRBV14|TRBJ2-5
CASSLGETQYF
>TRBV7-9|TRBJ1-1
CASSPILRGQGSNTEAFF
>TRBV3-1/TRBV3-2|TRBJ2-7
CASSRVQGSEQYF
>TRBV27|TRBJ2-2
CASNTGTANTGELFF
>TRBV27|TRBJ1-4
CASSLGSGQADEKLFF
>TRBV6-1|TRBJ1-6
CASSESSTGDNSPLHF
>TRBV18|TRBJ2-3
CASSPLPPGERSITDTQYF
>TRBV5-1|TRBJ2-2
CASRSGTADVELFF
>TRBV4-1|TRBJ1-2
CASSQDRTAGYTF
>TRBV10-3|TRBJ1-2
CAISDAGGGYGYTF
>TRBV28|TRBJ1-1
CASSSTAGMNTEAFF
>TRBV5-1|TRBJ2-7
CASSLELSGGEEQYF
>TRBV11-2|TRBJ2-1
CASSLGQVGYYLNEQFF
>TRBV27|TRBJ1-1
CASSFRGQKNTEAFF